This TCR beta chain was observed in a study of cytomegalovirus exposure and HLA in healthy donors. The CDR3 is 16 amino acids. V shed 3 bases and J 8 bases; nucleotides not matched to a gene: 10. Germline V gene data show CDR1 as SGHTA and CDR2 as FQGNSA. PCR involved 60 Vbeta and 13 Jbeta primers. The protocol was immunoSEQ multiplex PCR, while the TCRdb copy is restricted to in-frame clones and leaves out a portion. The table records more than 95,000 clones, over 75% of them present only once. Sequenced input: PBMCs. This sequence joins TRBV7-2 and TRBJ1-2; 12 nucleotides line up with TRBD1. This receptor was taken from a man aged 25 to 40 in good health and CMV-seropositive. In nucleotides, the CDR3 is TGTGCCAGCAGCTTCAAGGGGACAGGGGGCGTAAAGGGCTACACCTTC. This gives the protein CASSFKGTGGVKGYTF.